Below, 14 T cell receptor beta chains from the same sample are listed, as sequenced in a study of cytomegalovirus exposure and HLA in healthy donors. With 60 Vbeta and 13 Jbeta primers, the PCR was carried out. Some clones are missing from TCRdb's copy, which holds only in-frame ones; the method was immunoSEQ multiplex PCR. The table has 100,000 to 150,000 clones, more than 75% seen once. Sequenced material: PBMCs. These receptors were taken from a man between 25 and 39 years old in good health and CMV-seropositive.

V and J are TRBV4-1 and TRBJ1-1; 7 bases match TRBD1. The J segment lost 2 bases and the V segment lost 1 base, leaving 19 bases of the junction unmatched. Germline CDR1 MGHRA, CDR2 YSYEKL. The CDR3 loop spans 20 amino acids. The CDR3 DNA sequence: TGCGCCAGCAGCCAAGTTCCGCATGCCCATAAAACAGGGGAAAACACTGAAGCTTTCTTT. Translation gives CASSQVPHAHKTGENTEAFF.

This chain uses TRBV4-1 with TRBJ1-1; D is unresolved. The germline V and J ends were trimmed by 0 bases and 7 bases, with 9 bases remaining between them. CDR1 and CDR2 (germline): MGHRA, YSYEKL. There are 13 residues in the CDR3. The CDR3 nucleotides read TGCGCCAGCAGCCAAGATCCCCGCTATGAAGCTTTCTTT. Protein product: CASSQDPRYEAFF.

J is TRBJ2-7 and V is TRBV9, with TRBD1 matching over 10 bases. J gave up 2 bases and V 3 bases, and 5 bases lay outside the gene matches. The length of the CDR3 is 15 residues. CDR1 is SGDLS and CDR2 is YYNGEE in the germline V gene. The CDR3 loop is CASSEGQGFAYEQYF. Here the CDR3 DNA reads TGTGCCAGCAGCGAGGGACAGGGGTTTGCCTACGAGCAGTACTTC.

CDR3 sequence: CASSPGTRSGANVLTF. The CDR3 coding sequence is TGTGCCAGCTCGCCCGGGACTAGGTCTGGGGCCAACGTCCTGACTTTC. This sequence joins TRBV18 and TRBJ2-6, with 8 nucleotides matching TRBD2. CDR3 length: 16 residues. CDR1 and CDR2 (germline): KGHSH, LQKENI. Germline trimming cut 6 bases from V and 1 base from J; bases unmatched to any gene: 5.

This chain connects TRBV5-1 to TRBJ2-4; 7 nucleotides align to TRBD2. Germline V gene data show CDR1 as SGHRS and CDR2 as YFSETQ. Trimming cost V 3 bases and J 8 bases; bases outside gene matches: 5. The CDR3 contains 13 residues. The CDR3 here is CASSSGLGDIQYF. The CDR3 bases are TGCGCCAGCAGCTCAGGACTAGGTGACATTCAGTACTTC.

The chain carries TRBV30 and TRBJ2-7, with a weak D call TRBD1 (5 bases). The CDR3 runs to 13 residues. Per the germline V gene, CDR1 is GTSNPN and CDR2 is SVGIG (reference sequence). V was clipped by 0 bases and J by 1 base, with 7 bases between them. The CDR3 sequence: CAWSVRGSYEQYF. As DNA, the CDR3 is TGTGCCTGGAGTGTAAGGGGTTCCTACGAGCAGTACTTC.

A few counts support this clone. J is TRBJ2-2 and V is TRBV2; the D is unclear. CDR3 length: 13 amino acids. V dropped 5 bases and J dropped 6 bases, with 10 bases sitting between them. Germline-derived CDR1 and CDR2 are SNHLY and FYNNEI. CDR3 region: CASSKRVAGELFF. CDR3 in DNA: TGTGCCAGCAGTAAAAGAGTAGCCGGGGAGCTGTTTTTT.

The table lists this clone with a few counts. The genes are TRBV9 and TRBJ2-2; 7 bases match TRBD1. Germline CDR1 reads SGDLS; CDR2 reads YYNGEE. This CDR3 spans 17 amino acids. V shed 4 bases and J 2 bases; nucleotides not matched to a gene: 11. CDR3 in amino acids: CASSPQTGNPNTGELFF. The CDR3 region has the DNA TGTGCCAGCAGCCCACAGACAGGGAACCCCAACACCGGGGAGCTGTTTTTT. The variable domain in full, with the rest retrieved from reference TRBV9 and TRBJ2-2, is DSGVTQTPKHLITATGQRVTLRCSPRSGDLSVYWYQQSLDQGLQFLIQYYNGEERAKGNILERFSAQQFPDLHSELNLSSLELGDSALYFCASSPQTGNPNTGELFFGEGSRLTVL.

The CDR3 coding sequence is TGTGCCAGCAGTGATGGATGGGCCCCTGGAGGAGAGACCCAGTACTTC. Translation: CASSDGWAPGGETQYF. The V call is TRBV25-1, the J call TRBJ2-5; tentative D call: TRBD2 (5 bases). This CDR3 is 16 amino acids long. Between the trimmed V and J ends, which lost 3 bases and 4 bases, there was a span of 18 bases. Germline CDR1 and CDR2: MGHDK and SYGVNS.

The chain carries TRBV2 and TRBJ2-7; maybe TRBD2 (5 bases). The CDR3 covers 14 residues. CDR1 and CDR2 (germline): SNHLY, FYNNEI. V lost 6 bases and J lost 5, with 17 bases in between. In DNA form, the CDR3 reads TGTGCCAGCAGAATGAGGGAAGGGTTCGACGAGCAGTACTTC. Translation gives CASRMREGFDEQYF.

This chain links TRBV7-3 with TRBJ1-4; maybe TRBD1 (5 bases). This CDR3 has 13 amino acids. Per germline, CDR1 SGHTA and CDR2 FQGTGA. The V and J ends lost 2 bases and 8 bases respectively, with 9 bases between them. CDR3 sequence (DNA): TGTGCCAGCAGCTTAGGCGGGGGGGAAAAACTGTTTTTT. Translation: CASSLGGGEKLFF.

CDR3 in amino acids: CASSSSFHEQYF. CDR3 coding DNA: TGTGCCAGCAGTTCTAGTTTCCACGAGCAGTACTTC. This chain joins TRBV27 and TRBJ2-7; D is unresolved. From germline, CDR1 is MNHEY and CDR2 SMNVEV (reference sequence). CDR3 length: 12 residues. Trimming stripped 4 bases from V and 5 bases from J, with 9 bases between.

The V and J genes are TRBV6-1 and TRBJ2-2; the D gene is possibly TRBD2 (5 bases). The CDR3 has 17 amino acids. V was cut by 2 bases and J by 3 bases, with 16 bases left in between. Germline lookup yields CDR1 MNHNS and CDR2 SASEGT. In DNA, the CDR3 is TGTGCCAGCAGTGAAAGGAGGAGAACCTCGGACACCGGGGAGCTGTTTTTT. It is translated as CASSERRRTSDTGELFF.

The sample holds one count of this clone. The chain recombines TRBV19 with TRBJ1-1; 7 nucleotides align to TRBD1. The CDR3 runs to 14 residues. The V segment lost 5 bases and the J segment 2 bases; nucleotides outside the gene matches: 5. Per germline, CDR1 LNHDA and CDR2 SQIVND (reference sequence). The CDR3 region has the DNA TGTGCCAGTAGTTTCCCAGGGGGAAACACTGAAGCTTTCTTT. This translates into CASSFPGGNTEAFF.